Included here is one TCR beta chain sequence, with context. The antigen remains unidentified. This record comes from a study of blood T cells in healthy people across ages. Notes on the study in general: Diversity figures based on one million T cells were deemed too low.

Primed by a sample-barcoded 5' primer and a J-beta primer mix, a second PCR proceeded for about 6 to 11 cycles. In TCRdb, the 5' RACE reads were re-called with MiXCR into one record per CDR3 protein. The sample contains about 670,000 distinct CDR3 sequences, less than 45% of which appear only once. Each individual donor underwent a draw of around 9.8 milliliters of peripheral blood. Material: blood. This TCR was recovered from a man older than 75 in good health.

The DNA of the CDR3 is TGTGCCAGCAGCCCCGGACAGGGGAGGGTAGCGGGGCTAGCCAAAAACATTCAGTACTTC. Amino acid sequence: CASSPGQGRVAGLAKNIQYF. J is TRBJ2-4 and V is TRBV12-3 or TRBV12-4; weak D call: TRBD1 (9 bases). V lost 6 bases to trimming and J lost 0 bases, with 27 bases between them. The CDR3 consists of 20 residues.